The 2 T cell receptor beta chains reported below all come from one sample, sequenced in a study of CD8 T cells in ankylosing spondylitis (dated by TCRdb to about 2017). Study-wide findings and limitations: Blood from ankylosing spondylitis patients appeared to be characterized by a TCR beta motif made up of under 10 highly homologous amino acid variants.

The protocol used for the library was 5' RACE. The run used an Illumina HiSeq 2500. The public reads were run again by TCRdb, first through fastp at Q25 and then through MiXCR, and only productive beta chains were kept. A single entry per CDR3 protein holds the most common genes and DNA from its merged rows. This sample has more than 650,000 distinct CDR3 sequences in its table, and about 10% of those were observed once. The ten largest account for about 0.49% of the sample. The antigens these receptors bind are not known. The sample consisted of blood, either unsorted or a sorted T cell fraction (not recorded which). The receptor set was obtained from a male donor with ankylosing spondylitis.

This clonotype came up a few times. The chain combines TRBV5-1 with TRBJ2-7, with a possible D match to TRBD1 (6 bases). V was trimmed by 4 bases and J by 3 bases, leaving 14 bases between them. There are 14 residues in the CDR3. Germline CDR1 and CDR2: SGHRS and YFSETQ. CDR3 amino acids: CASSPRDTLYEQYF. The CDR3 DNA is TGCGCCAGCAGCCCCCGGGACACCCTCTACGAGCAGTACTTC.

This clonotype was recorded only once. The chain joins TRBV12-3 or TRBV12-4 to TRBJ2-2; 7 bases map to TRBD1. This CDR3 has 17 amino acids. J lost 5 bases, V lost 3 bases, and 12 bases had no gene match. The CDR3, as DNA: TGTGCCAGCAGTTTTGGGGTTGGGACAGAAAAGACCGGGGAGCTGTTTTTT. Protein sequence: CASSFGVGTEKTGELFF.